This is a list of T cell receptor beta chains from one sample in a study of blood T cell repertoires in COVID-19. TCRdb keeps only in-frame clones here, not all; method: immunoSEQ multiplex PCR. The sample consists of fewer than 250,000 clones, 85% to 90% of them appearing once. The source material was peripheral blood. The source of these receptors is a man aged 60-69 years with acute or convalescent COVID-19. Both conserved end residues are part of each CDR3. Each record gives: D gene, V gene, clone size, J gene, CDR3 DNA, CDR3 protein. A D gene is named only where the DNA matches it firmly. Size is omitted from some rows. Given values are once, few, many or a class for expanded clones.

d_gene: NA
v_gene: TRBV19
abundance: few
j_gene: TRBJ1-1
CDR3nt: TGTGCCAGTAGTATCGCTACCATGTTCACATGGGGGCCCAGGGACACTGAAGCTTTCTTT
CDR3aa: CASSIATMFTWGPRDTEAFF

d_gene: NA
v_gene: TRBV28
abundance: NA
j_gene: TRBJ1-6
CDR3nt: TGTGCCAGCAGACTTAGCTCCTATAATTCACCCCTCCACTTT
CDR3aa: CASRLSSYNSPLHF

d_gene: NA
v_gene: TRBV23-1
abundance: NA
j_gene: TRBJ2-7
CDR3nt: TGCGCCAGCAGTCAACCAGGGGACCGCCTAGGGGAGCAGTACTTC
CDR3aa: CASSQPGDRLGEQYF

d_gene: TRBD2
v_gene: TRBV7-3
abundance: NA
j_gene: TRBJ2-1
CDR3nt: TGTGCCAGCAGCTGGGGAACTAGCGGGCTCTACAATGAGCAGTTCTTC
CDR3aa: CASSWGTSGLYNEQFF

d_gene: TRBD1
v_gene: TRBV5-8
abundance: NA
j_gene: TRBJ1-4
CDR3nt: TGTGCCAGCAGCTCGGGGACAGGGAATGAAAAACTGTTTTTT
CDR3aa: CASSSGTGNEKLFF

d_gene: TRBD1
v_gene: TRBV9
abundance: NA
j_gene: TRBJ1-4
CDR3nt: TGTGCCAGCAGCCCTAGGACAGGGGGTCCCCCCACTAATGAAAAACTGTTTTTT
CDR3aa: CASSPRTGGPPTNEKLFF

d_gene: NA
v_gene: TRBV19
abundance: NA
j_gene: TRBJ1-1
CDR3nt: TGTGCCAGTAGTATAGTGCGGGGAGGTGAAGCTTTCTTT
CDR3aa: CASSIVRGGEAFF

d_gene: NA
v_gene: TRBV4-3
abundance: once
j_gene: TRBJ2-7
CDR3nt: TGCGCCAGCAGCCAAGATCTTGACAACCACGAGCAGTACTTC
CDR3aa: CASSQDLDNHEQYF

d_gene: NA
v_gene: TRBV5-1
abundance: NA
j_gene: TRBJ2-5
CDR3nt: TGCGCCAGCAGCTTCAGGCCGACCGCACTCCAAGAGACCCAGTACTTC
CDR3aa: CASSFRPTALQETQYF

d_gene: TRBD1
v_gene: TRBV4-1
abundance: once
j_gene: TRBJ1-3
CDR3nt: TGCGCCAGCAGATCCGGACAGGCCTCTGGAAACACCATATATTTT
CDR3aa: CASRSGQASGNTIYF

d_gene: TRBD1
v_gene: TRBV7-2
abundance: NA
j_gene: TRBJ1-1
CDR3nt: TGTGCCAGCAGCACAAACAGGGGACGTACTGAAGCTTTCTTT
CDR3aa: CASSTNRGRTEAFF

d_gene: TRBD2
v_gene: TRBV23-1
abundance: NA
j_gene: TRBJ2-3
CDR3nt: TGCGCCAGCAGTCAATTAAGTGGTACTAGCGGGCGCACAGATACGCAGTATTTT
CDR3aa: CASSQLSGTSGRTDTQYF

d_gene: NA
v_gene: TRBV9
abundance: NA
j_gene: TRBJ2-7
CDR3nt: TGTGCCAGCAGCGCAGGGGAATACGAGCAGTACTTC
CDR3aa: CASSAGEYEQYF

d_gene: NA
v_gene: TRBV4-1
abundance: NA
j_gene: TRBJ1-2
CDR3nt: TGCGCCAGCAGCCACCAGGCCGAGAACTATGGCTACACCTTC
CDR3aa: CASSHQAENYGYTF

d_gene: TRBD1
v_gene: TRBV11-3
abundance: NA
j_gene: TRBJ2-5
CDR3nt: TGTGCCAGCAGCTCGACAGGGGGTTTTACAGAGACCCAGTACTTC
CDR3aa: CASSSTGGFTETQYF

d_gene: TRBD2
v_gene: TRBV6-5
abundance: NA
j_gene: TRBJ2-1
CDR3nt: TGTGCCAGCAGTTATTCCGGGACTAGCTTCAATGAGCAGTTCTTC
CDR3aa: CASSYSGTSFNEQFF

d_gene: TRBD1
v_gene: TRBV24-1
abundance: NA
j_gene: TRBJ1-4
CDR3nt: TGTGCCACCCCCCGTTTGGGACAGGGCGGGAAACTGTTTTTT
CDR3aa: CATPRLGQGGKLFF

d_gene: NA
v_gene: TRBV19
abundance: NA
j_gene: TRBJ1-5
CDR3nt: TGTGCCAGTAGTATCTGGCCAGGGAGGGGAAACAATCAGCCCCAGCATTTT
CDR3aa: CASSIWPGRGNNQPQHF

d_gene: NA
v_gene: TRBV5-4
abundance: once
j_gene: TRBJ1-1
CDR3nt: TGTGCCAGCAGCTCCGGGACAAGGATGAACACTGAAGCTTTCTTT
CDR3aa: CASSSGTRMNTEAFF

d_gene: NA
v_gene: TRBV3-1/TRBV3-2
abundance: NA
j_gene: TRBJ1-2
CDR3nt: TGTGCCAGCAGCCAAGATAACAGGGCAGGTGGCTACACCTTC
CDR3aa: CASSQDNRAGGYTF

d_gene: TRBD2
v_gene: TRBV5-5
abundance: NA
j_gene: TRBJ2-1
CDR3nt: TGTGCCAGCAGCAGTTTGCGGGGGAGCTCCTACAATGAGCAGTTCTTC
CDR3aa: CASSSLRGSSYNEQFF

d_gene: NA
v_gene: TRBV5-1
abundance: few
j_gene: TRBJ2-2
CDR3nt: TGCGCCAGCAGTGAGGGGGTCGGCGGGGAGCTGTTTTTT
CDR3aa: CASSEGVGGELFF

d_gene: TRBD1
v_gene: TRBV5-5
abundance: many
j_gene: TRBJ1-4
CDR3nt: TGTGCCAGCAGCTTGGATCCCGACAGGGAGGAAAAACTGTTTTTT
CDR3aa: CASSLDPDREEKLFF

d_gene: NA
v_gene: TRBV9
abundance: NA
j_gene: TRBJ1-2
CDR3nt: TGTGCCAGCAGCGTAGTATCCTATGGCTACACCTTC
CDR3aa: CASSVVSYGYTF

d_gene: NA
v_gene: TRBV6-2/TRBV6-3
abundance: once
j_gene: TRBJ1-4
CDR3nt: TGTGCCAGCAGTGACGAAGGGGTGGCTGAAAAACTGTTTTTT
CDR3aa: CASSDEGVAEKLFF

d_gene: TRBD1
v_gene: TRBV18
abundance: NA
j_gene: TRBJ2-2
CDR3nt: TGTGCCAGCTCACCGCCTAACAGGGGACGCAAGACCGGGGAGCTGTTTTTT
CDR3aa: CASSPPNRGRKTGELFF

d_gene: NA
v_gene: TRBV10-2
abundance: NA
j_gene: TRBJ2-1
CDR3nt: TGCGCCAGCAGACCCGGAGGGGTTTTGGATGAGCAGTTCTTC
CDR3aa: CASRPGGVLDEQFF

d_gene: NA
v_gene: TRBV6-5
abundance: many
j_gene: TRBJ1-3
CDR3nt: TGTGCCAGCATCCAGGTGGCAGGGGGAAACACCATATATTTT
CDR3aa: CASIQVAGGNTIYF

d_gene: NA
v_gene: TRBV7-2
abundance: NA
j_gene: TRBJ1-5
CDR3nt: TGTGCCAGCAGCTTACAGCGGATTCAGCCCCAGCATTTT
CDR3aa: CASSLQRIQPQHF

d_gene: TRBD1
v_gene: TRBV7-2
abundance: NA
j_gene: TRBJ1-5
CDR3nt: TGTGCCAGCAGCTTAGGACAGGGACATCAGCCCCAGCATTTT
CDR3aa: CASSLGQGHQPQHF

d_gene: NA
v_gene: TRBV20-1
abundance: NA
j_gene: TRBJ2-3
CDR3nt: TGCAGTGCTAGTCAAAAGACAGGTTCAGATACGCAGTATTTT
CDR3aa: CSASQKTGSDTQYF

d_gene: NA
v_gene: TRBV24-1
abundance: NA
j_gene: TRBJ2-2
CDR3nt: TGTGCCACCAGTGATCATGGGGCGCCCGGGGAGCTGTTTTTT
CDR3aa: CATSDHGAPGELFF

d_gene: NA
v_gene: TRBV5-5
abundance: NA
j_gene: TRBJ2-7
CDR3nt: TGTGCCAGCAGCTTGGTGAGGACAGTTTACTCTTACGAGCAGTACTTC
CDR3aa: CASSLVRTVYSYEQYF

d_gene: NA
v_gene: TRBV3-1/TRBV3-2
abundance: NA
j_gene: TRBJ1-1
CDR3nt: TGTGCCAGCAGCAACGGGGGAAACACTGAAGCTTTCTTT
CDR3aa: CASSNGGNTEAFF

d_gene: TRBD1
v_gene: TRBV27
abundance: NA
j_gene: TRBJ2-7
CDR3nt: TGTGCCAGCACTGGACAGGGAGGAAGGCAGTACTTC
CDR3aa: CASTGQGGRQYF

d_gene: TRBD1
v_gene: TRBV19
abundance: NA
j_gene: TRBJ2-7
CDR3nt: TGTGCCAGTAGTATTGGGACTCCAGGGGGCCCCTACGAGCAGTACTTC
CDR3aa: CASSIGTPGGPYEQYF